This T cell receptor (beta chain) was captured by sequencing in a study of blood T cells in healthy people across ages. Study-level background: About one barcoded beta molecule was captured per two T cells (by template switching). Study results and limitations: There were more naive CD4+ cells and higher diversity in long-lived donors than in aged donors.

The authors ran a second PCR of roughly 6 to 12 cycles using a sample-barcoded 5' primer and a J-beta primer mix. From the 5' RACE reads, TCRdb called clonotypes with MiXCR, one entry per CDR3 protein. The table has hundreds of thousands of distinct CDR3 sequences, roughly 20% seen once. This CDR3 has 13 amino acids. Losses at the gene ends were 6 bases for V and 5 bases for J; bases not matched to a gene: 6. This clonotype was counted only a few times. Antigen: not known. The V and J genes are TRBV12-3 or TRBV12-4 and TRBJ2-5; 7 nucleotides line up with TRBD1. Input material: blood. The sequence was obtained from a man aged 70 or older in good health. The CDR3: CASSRGGVETQYF. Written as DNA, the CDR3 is TGTGCCAGCAGCCGAGGGGGCGTCGAGACCCAGTACTTC.